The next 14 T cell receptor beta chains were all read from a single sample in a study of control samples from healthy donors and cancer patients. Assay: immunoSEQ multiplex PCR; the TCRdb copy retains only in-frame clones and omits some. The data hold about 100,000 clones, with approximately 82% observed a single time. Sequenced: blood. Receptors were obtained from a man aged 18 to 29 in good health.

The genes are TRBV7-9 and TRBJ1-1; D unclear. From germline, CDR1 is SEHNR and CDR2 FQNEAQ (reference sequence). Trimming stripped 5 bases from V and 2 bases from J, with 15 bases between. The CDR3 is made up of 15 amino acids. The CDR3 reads CASSALGVENTEAFF. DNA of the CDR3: TGTGCCAGCAGCGCCCTCGGGGTGGAAAACACTGAAGCTTTCTTT.

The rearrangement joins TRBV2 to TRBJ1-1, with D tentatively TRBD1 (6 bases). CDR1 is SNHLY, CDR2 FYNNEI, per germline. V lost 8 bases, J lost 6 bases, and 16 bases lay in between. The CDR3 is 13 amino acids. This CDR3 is CASSTLDRSEAFF. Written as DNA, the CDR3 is TGTGCCAGCTCGACCCTAGACAGGTCTGAAGCTTTCTTT.

CDR3: CASSHTGGTETQYF. CDR3 nucleotides: TGTGCCAGCAGCCATACAGGGGGCACAGAGACCCAGTACTTC. The genes are TRBV3-1 (or the pseudogene TRBV3-2) and TRBJ2-5; 9 bases align to TRBD1. V shed 3 bases and J 4 bases; nucleotides not matched to a gene: 3. This CDR3 is built from 14 residues. The germline V gene has CDR1 LGHDT and CDR2 YNNKEL (reference sequence).

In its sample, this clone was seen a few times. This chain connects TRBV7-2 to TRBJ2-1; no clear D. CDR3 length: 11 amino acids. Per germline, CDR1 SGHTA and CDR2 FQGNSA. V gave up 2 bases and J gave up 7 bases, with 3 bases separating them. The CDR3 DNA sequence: TGTGCCAGCAGCTTACTTAATGAGCAGTTCTTC. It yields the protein CASSLLNEQFF.

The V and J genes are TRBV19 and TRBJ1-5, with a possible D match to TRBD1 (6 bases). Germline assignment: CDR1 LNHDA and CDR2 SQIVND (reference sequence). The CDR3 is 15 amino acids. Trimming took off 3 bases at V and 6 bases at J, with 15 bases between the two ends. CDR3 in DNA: TGTGCCAGTAGTATCCAAAGCAGGGACACTCAGCCCCAGCATTTT. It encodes CASSIQSRDTQPQHF.

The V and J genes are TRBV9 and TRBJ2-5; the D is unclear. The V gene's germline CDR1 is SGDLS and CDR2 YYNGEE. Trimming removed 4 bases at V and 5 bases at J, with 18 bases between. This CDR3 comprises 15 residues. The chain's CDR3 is CASSSKAVESETQYF. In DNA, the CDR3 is TGTGCCAGCAGCTCAAAGGCGGTAGAATCGGAGACCCAGTACTTC.

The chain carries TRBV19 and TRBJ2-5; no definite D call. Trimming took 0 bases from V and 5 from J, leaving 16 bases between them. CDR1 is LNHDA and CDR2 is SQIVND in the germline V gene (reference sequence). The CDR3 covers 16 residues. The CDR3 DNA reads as TGTGCCAGTAGTATAGAGGGCCGAGTAACCGGTGAGACCCAGTACTTC. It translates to CASSIEGRVTGETQYF.

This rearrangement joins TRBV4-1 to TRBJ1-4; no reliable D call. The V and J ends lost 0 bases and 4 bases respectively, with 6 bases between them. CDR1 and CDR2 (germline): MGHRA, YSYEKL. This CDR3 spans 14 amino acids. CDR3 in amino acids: CASSQDSLNEKLFF. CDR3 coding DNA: TGCGCCAGCAGCCAAGACAGCCTTAATGAAAAACTGTTTTTT.

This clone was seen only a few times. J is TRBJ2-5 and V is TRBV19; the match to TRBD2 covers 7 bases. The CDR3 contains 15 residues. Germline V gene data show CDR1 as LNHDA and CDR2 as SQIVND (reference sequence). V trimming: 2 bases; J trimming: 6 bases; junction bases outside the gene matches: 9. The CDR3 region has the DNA TGTGCCAGTAGTATAAGCCCTCTCGGGGGGAAGACCCAGTACTTC. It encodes CASSISPLGGKTQYF. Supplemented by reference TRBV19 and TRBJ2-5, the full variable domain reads DGGITQSPKYLFRKEGQNVTLSCEQNLNHDAMYWYRQDPGQGLRLIYYSQIVNDFQKGDIAEGYSVSREKKESFPLTVTSAQKNPTAFYLCASSISPLGGKTQYFGPGTRLLVL.

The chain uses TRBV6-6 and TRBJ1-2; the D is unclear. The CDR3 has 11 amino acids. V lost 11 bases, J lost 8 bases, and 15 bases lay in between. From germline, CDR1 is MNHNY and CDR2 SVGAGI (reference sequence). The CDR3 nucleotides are TGTGCCGGCCGGACGGGGAGGGGCTACACCTTC. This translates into CAGRTGRGYTF.

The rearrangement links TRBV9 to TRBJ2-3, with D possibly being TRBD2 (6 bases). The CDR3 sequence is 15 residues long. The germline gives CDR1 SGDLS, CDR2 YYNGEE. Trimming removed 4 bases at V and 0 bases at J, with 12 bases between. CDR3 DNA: TGTGCCAGCAGCCCCTTAGCGGAAAGCACAGATACGCAGTATTTT. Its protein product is CASSPLAESTDTQYF.

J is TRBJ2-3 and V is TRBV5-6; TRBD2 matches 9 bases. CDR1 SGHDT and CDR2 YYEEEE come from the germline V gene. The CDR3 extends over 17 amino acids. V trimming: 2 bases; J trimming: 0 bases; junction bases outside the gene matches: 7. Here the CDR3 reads CASSFRPSGVSTDTQYF. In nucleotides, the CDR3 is TGTGCCAGCAGCTTTCGGCCTAGCGGGGTTAGCACAGATACGCAGTATTTT.

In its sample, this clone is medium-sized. The CDR3 here is CASISYSSPNYGYTF. The CDR3 nucleotides are TGTGCCAGCATTTCGTACTCAAGCCCTAACTATGGCTACACCTTC. The chain has TRBV6-5 and TRBJ1-2; D unclear. Germline-derived CDR1 and CDR2 are MNHEY and SVGAGI. The CDR3 consists of 15 residues. Trimming left V 7 bases short and J 0 bases short, with 15 bases between.

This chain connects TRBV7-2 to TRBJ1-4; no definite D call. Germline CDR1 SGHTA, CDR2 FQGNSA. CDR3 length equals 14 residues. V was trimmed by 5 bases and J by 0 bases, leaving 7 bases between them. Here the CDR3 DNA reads TGTGCCAGCAGCCTAGACGCAACTAATGAAAAACTGTTTTTT. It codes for CASSLDATNEKLFF.